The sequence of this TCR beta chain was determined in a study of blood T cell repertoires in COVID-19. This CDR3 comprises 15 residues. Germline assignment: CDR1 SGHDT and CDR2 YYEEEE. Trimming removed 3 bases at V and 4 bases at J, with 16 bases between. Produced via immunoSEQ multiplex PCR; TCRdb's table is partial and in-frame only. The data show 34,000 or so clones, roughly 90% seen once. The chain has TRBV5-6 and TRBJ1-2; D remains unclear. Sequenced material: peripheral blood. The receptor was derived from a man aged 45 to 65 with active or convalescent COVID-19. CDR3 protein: CASSSPGPRGYGYTF. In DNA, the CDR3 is TGTGCCAGCAGCTCCCCTGGACCGCGGGGCTATGGCTACACCTTC.